A selection of T cell receptor beta chains follows, all from one sample in a study of blood T cell repertoires in COVID-19. Method: immunoSEQ multiplex PCR; TCRdb's copy keeps in-frame clones and lacks some. Of about 140,000 clones listed, about four fifths are singletons. Sequenced: peripheral blood. Source of these receptors: a human donor in a cohort sampled during active COVID-19. CDR3s include the opening cysteine and the closing phenylalanine or tryptophan. D genes are given only for firm matches. Size is stated for part of the rows, as once, few or many counts, or as a class when the clone is expanded.

d_gene	v_gene	j_gene	abundance	CDR3nt	CDR3aa
.	TRBV6-1	TRBJ1-2	.	TGTGCCAGCAGTGAAGCTGGGGGCGTCGGCTACACCTTC	CASSEAGGVGYTF
.	TRBV9	TRBJ2-3	.	TGTGCCAGCAGCGTAGGTAGACTAGGTGACACAGATACGCAGTATTTT	CASSVGRLGDTDTQYF
.	TRBV28	TRBJ2-1	.	TGTGCCAGCAGTTTGGAGGCACGGTACAATGAGCAGTTCTTC	CASSLEARYNEQFF
.	TRBV9	TRBJ2-3	.	TGTGCCAGCAGCGTAGCCCCCTGGGCGGGACTTAGCACAGATACGCAGTATTTT	CASSVAPWAGLSTDTQYF
TRBD2	TRBV13	TRBJ2-5	once	TGTGCCAGCAGCTTTAATATAGCGGGAGGAATCCAAGAGACCCAGTACTTC	CASSFNIAGGIQETQYF
TRBD1	TRBV6-2/TRBV6-3	TRBJ1-5	.	TGTGCCAGCAGTTGGGACAGGGGAGGTAGCAATCAGCCCCAGCATTTT	CASSWDRGGSNQPQHF
TRBD1	TRBV4-2	TRBJ1-3	.	TGTGCCAGCAGCACTGGGACAGGGGGTAATTTTGGAAACACCATATATTTT	CASSTGTGGNFGNTIYF
TRBD2	TRBV3-1/TRBV3-2	TRBJ2-1	.	TGTGCCAGCAGCCCCTCCACTAGCGGGGGGTACAATGAGCAGTTCTTC	CASSPSTSGGYNEQFF
TRBD2	TRBV20-1	TRBJ2-1	.	TGCAGTGCCAGTCGGACTAGCGGGAAACACAATGAGCAGTTCTTC	CSASRTSGKHNEQFF
.	TRBV2	TRBJ1-3	.	TGTGCCAGCAACAACGCTGGAAACACCATATATTTT	CASNNAGNTIYF
.	TRBV15	TRBJ1-6	.	TGTGCCACCAGACAGCTTAATTCACCCCTCCACTTT	CATRQLNSPLHF
.	TRBV3-1/TRBV3-2	TRBJ1-1	once	TGTGCCAGCAGCCAAGATTGGGGGCCGATGAACACTGAAGCTTTCTTT	CASSQDWGPMNTEAFF
TRBD2	TRBV19	TRBJ2-2	once	TGTGCCAGTAGTATACGGGCGGGAGGGAACACCGGGGAGCTGTTTTTT	CASSIRAGGNTGELFF
TRBD2	TRBV27	TRBJ2-1	.	TGTGCCAGCAGACTAGCGGGAGGGCCTTTCCATGAGCAGTTCTTC	CASRLAGGPFHEQFF
TRBD1	TRBV3-1/TRBV3-2	TRBJ1-4	.	TGTGCCAGCAGCCGCCGGACAGGGACCGAAAAACTGTTTTTT	CASSRRTGTEKLFF
TRBD1	TRBV5-6	TRBJ1-1	once	TGTGCCAGCAGCCCCCTAGGGGACAGGGGAGGAACTGAAGCTTTCTTT	CASSPLGDRGGTEAFF
TRBD1	TRBV5-1	TRBJ1-6	few	TGCGCCAGCAGCGCGGGACAGGGGAATTCACCCCTCCACTTT	CASSAGQGNSPLHF
.	TRBV7-3	TRBJ2-1	.	TGTGCCAGCAGCAGAGGGGGCGGGATGGCCTACAATGAGCAGTTCTTC	CASSRGGGMAYNEQFF
TRBD1	TRBV2	TRBJ1-1	.	TGTGCCAGCAGTACAGGGGCCTTCACTGAAGCTTTCTTT	CASSTGAFTEAFF
TRBD2	TRBV5-1	TRBJ2-2	.	TGCGCCAGCAGCGGGGGACTAGCGGGGACCACCGGGGAGCTGTTTTTT	CASSGGLAGTTGELFF
.	TRBV27	TRBJ2-5	.	TGTGCCAGCAGTTTCACTCATGGGTACTTC	CASSFTHGYF